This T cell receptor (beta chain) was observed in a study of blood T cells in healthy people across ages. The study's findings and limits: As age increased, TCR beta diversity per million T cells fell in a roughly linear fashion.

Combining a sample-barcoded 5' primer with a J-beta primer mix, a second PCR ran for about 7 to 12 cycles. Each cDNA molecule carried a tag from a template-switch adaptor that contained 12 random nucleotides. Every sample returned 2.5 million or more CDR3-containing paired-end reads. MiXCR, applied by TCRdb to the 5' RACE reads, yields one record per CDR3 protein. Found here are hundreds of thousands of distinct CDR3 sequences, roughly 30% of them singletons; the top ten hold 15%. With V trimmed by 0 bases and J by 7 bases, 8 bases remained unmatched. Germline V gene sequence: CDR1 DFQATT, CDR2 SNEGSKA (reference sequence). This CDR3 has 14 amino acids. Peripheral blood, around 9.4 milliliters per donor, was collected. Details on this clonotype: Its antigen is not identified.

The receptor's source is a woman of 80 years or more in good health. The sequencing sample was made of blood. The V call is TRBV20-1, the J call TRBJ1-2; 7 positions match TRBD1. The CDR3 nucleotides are TGCAGTGCTAGAGATGTACAGGGGAACGGTGGCTACACCTTC. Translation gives CSARDVQGNGGYTF.